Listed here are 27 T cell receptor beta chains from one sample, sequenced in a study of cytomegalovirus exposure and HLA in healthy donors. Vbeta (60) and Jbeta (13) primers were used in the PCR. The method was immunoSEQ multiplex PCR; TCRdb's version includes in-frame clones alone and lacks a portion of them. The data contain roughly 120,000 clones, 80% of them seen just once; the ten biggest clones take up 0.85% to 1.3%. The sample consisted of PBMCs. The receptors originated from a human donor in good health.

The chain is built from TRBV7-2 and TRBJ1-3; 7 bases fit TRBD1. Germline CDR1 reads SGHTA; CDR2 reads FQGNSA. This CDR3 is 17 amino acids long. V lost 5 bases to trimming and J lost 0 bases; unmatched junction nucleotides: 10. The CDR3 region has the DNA TGTGCCAGCAGCCCCAGGACAGGCCTACTCTCTGGAAACACCATATATTTT. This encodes CASSPRTGLLSGNTIYF.

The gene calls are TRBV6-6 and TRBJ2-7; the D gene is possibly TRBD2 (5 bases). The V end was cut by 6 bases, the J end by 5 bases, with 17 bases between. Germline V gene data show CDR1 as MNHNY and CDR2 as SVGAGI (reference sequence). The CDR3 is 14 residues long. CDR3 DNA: TGTGCCAGCAGCCGGACTCCTCTAGTCGACGAGCAGTACTTC. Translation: CASSRTPLVDEQYF.

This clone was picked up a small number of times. The CDR3 loop is CASSPYRQGLNTEAFF. The CDR3 DNA is TGCGCCAGCAGCCCGTACCGACAGGGTCTGAACACTGAAGCTTTCTTT. The genes are TRBV5-1 and TRBJ1-1, with 7 nucleotides matching TRBD1. Germline V CDR1 and CDR2: SGHRS, YFSETQ. Trimming cost V 4 bases and J 0 bases; bases outside gene matches: 9. The CDR3 is made up of 16 amino acids. The variable domain in full, with the rest retrieved from reference TRBV5-1 and TRBJ1-1, is KAGVTQTPRYLIKTRGQQVTLSCSPISGHRSVSWYQQTPGQGLQFLFEYFSETQRNKGNFPGRFSGRQFSNSRSEMNVSTLELGDSALYLCASSPYRQGLNTEAFFGQGTRLTVV.

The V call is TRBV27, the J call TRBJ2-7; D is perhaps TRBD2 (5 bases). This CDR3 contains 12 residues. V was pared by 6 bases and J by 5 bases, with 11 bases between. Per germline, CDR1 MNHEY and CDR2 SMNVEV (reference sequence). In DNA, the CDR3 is TGTGCCAGCAGACAAACTAGGGACGAGCAGTACTTC. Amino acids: CASRQTRDEQYF.

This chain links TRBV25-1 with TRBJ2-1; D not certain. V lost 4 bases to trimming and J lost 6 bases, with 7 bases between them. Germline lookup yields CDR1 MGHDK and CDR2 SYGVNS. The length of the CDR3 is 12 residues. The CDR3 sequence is CASSVLPNEQFF. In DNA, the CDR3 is TGTGCCAGCAGTGTTCTCCCCAATGAGCAGTTCTTC.

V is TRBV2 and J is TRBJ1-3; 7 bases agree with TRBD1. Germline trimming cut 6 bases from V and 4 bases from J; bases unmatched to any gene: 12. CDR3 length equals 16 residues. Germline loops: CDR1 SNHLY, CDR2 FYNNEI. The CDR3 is CASSARQGGNGNTIYF. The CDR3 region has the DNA TGTGCCAGCAGCGCTAGACAGGGAGGTAACGGAAACACCATATATTTT.

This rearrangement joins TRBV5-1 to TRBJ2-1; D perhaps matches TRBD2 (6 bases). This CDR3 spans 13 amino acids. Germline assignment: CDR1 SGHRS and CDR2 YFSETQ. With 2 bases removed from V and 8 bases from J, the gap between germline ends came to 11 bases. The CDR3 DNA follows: TGCGCCAGCAGCTTTCGGGGGAGCGATGAGCAGTTCTTC. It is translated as CASSFRGSDEQFF. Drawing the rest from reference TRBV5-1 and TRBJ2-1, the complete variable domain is KAGVTQTPRYLIKTRGQQVTLSCSPISGHRSVSWYQQTPGQGLQFLFEYFSETQRNKGNFPGRFSGRQFSNSRSEMNVSTLELGDSALYLCASSFRGSDEQFFGPGTRLTVL.

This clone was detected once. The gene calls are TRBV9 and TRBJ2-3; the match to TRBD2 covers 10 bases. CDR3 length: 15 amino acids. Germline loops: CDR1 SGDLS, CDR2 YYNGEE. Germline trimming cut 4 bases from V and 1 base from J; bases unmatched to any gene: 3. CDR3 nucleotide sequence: TGTGCCAGCAGCCCTAGCGGGGGACGCACAGATACGCAGTATTTT. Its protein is CASSPSGGRTDTQYF. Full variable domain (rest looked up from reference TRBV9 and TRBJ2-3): DSGVTQTPKHLITATGQRVTLRCSPRSGDLSVYWYQQSLDQGLQFLIQYYNGEERAKGNILERFSAQQFPDLHSELNLSSLELGDSALYFCASSPSGGRTDTQYFGPGTRLTVL.

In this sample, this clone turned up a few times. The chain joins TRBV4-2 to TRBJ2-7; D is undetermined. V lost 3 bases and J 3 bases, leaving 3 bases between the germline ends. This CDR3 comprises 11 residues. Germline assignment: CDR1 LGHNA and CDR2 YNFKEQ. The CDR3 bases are TGTGCCAGCAGCCACCGCTACGAGCAGTACTTC. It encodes CASSHRYEQYF.

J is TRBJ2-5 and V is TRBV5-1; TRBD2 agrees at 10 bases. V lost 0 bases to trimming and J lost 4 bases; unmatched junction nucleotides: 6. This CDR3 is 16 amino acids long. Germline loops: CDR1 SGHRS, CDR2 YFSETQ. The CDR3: CASSLAAGGPVETQYF. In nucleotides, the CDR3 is TGCGCCAGCAGCTTGGCAGCGGGGGGGCCAGTAGAGACCCAGTACTTC.

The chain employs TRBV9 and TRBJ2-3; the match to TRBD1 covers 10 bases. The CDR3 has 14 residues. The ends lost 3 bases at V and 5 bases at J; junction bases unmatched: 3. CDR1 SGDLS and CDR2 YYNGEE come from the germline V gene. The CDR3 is CASSGGQGKDTQYF. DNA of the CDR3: TGTGCCAGCAGCGGGGGACAGGGGAAAGATACGCAGTATTTT. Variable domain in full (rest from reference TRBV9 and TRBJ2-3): DSGVTQTPKHLITATGQRVTLRCSPRSGDLSVYWYQQSLDQGLQFLIQYYNGEERAKGNILERFSAQQFPDLHSELNLSSLELGDSALYFCASSGGQGKDTQYFGPGTRLTVL.

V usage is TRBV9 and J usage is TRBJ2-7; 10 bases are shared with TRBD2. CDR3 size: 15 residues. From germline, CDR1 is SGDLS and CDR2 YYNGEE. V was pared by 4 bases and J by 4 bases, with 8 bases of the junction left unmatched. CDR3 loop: CASSTGASGGYEQYF. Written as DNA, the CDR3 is TGTGCCAGCAGCACGGGGGCTAGCGGGGGATACGAGCAGTACTTC.

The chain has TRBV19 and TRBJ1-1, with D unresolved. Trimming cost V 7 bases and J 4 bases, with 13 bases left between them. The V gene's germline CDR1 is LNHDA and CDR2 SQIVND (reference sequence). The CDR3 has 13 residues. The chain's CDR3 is CASKGRRGTEAFF. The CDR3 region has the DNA TGTGCCAGTAAAGGTCGGCGGGGCACTGAAGCTTTCTTT.

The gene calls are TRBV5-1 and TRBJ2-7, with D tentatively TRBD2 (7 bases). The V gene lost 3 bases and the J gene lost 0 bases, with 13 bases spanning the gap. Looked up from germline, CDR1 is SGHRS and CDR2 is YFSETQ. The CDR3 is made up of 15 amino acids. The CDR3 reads CASSSRGASSYEQYF. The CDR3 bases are TGCGCCAGCAGCTCTCGGGGGGCGAGCTCCTACGAGCAGTACTTC.

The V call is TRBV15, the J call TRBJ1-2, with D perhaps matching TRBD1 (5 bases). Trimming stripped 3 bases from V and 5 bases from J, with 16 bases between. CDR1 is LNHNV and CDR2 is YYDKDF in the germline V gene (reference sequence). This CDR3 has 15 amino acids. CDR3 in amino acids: CATSSPRAGRYGYTF. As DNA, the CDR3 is TGTGCCACCAGCAGTCCCCGGGCAGGGCGGTATGGCTACACCTTC.

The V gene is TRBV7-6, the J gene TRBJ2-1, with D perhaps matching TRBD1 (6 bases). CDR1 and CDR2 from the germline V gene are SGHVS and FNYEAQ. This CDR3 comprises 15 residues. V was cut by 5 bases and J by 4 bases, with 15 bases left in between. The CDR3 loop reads CASSPAGAPYNEQFF. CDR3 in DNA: TGTGCCAGCAGCCCAGCAGGGGCCCCTTACAATGAGCAGTTCTTC.

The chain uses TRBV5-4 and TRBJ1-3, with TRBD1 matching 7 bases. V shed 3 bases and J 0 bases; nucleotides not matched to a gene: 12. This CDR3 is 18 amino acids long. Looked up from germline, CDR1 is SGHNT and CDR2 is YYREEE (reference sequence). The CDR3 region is CASSSRGQGERSGNTIYF. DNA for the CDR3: TGTGCCAGCAGCTCGAGGGGGCAGGGAGAGCGCTCTGGAAACACCATATATTTT.

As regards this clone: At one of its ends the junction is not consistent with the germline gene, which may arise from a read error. The CDR3 loop reads CASSTQQGRISF. The CDR3 DNA sequence: TGTGCCAGTAGTACACAACAGGGTCGTATTTCATTC. This sequence joins TRBV19 and TRBJ1-2; D possibly corresponds to TRBD1 (6 bases). This CDR3 is built from 12 residues. In germline, CDR1 is LNHDA, CDR2 SQIVND (reference sequence).

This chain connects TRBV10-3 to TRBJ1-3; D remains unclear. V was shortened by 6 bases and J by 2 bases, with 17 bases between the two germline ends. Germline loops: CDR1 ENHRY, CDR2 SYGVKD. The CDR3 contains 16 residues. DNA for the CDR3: TGTGCCATCAGGACACCAGAGTTACCGACTGGAAACACCATATATTTT. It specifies CAIRTPELPTGNTIYF.

The DNA for the CDR3 is TGTGCCAGCAGTCAGCGACAGGGATTTGGCTACACCTTC. Its protein product is CASSQRQGFGYTF. The chain uses TRBV6-1 and TRBJ1-2; 7 nucleotides align to TRBD1. Germline lookup yields CDR1 MNHNS and CDR2 SASEGT. Trimming cost V 5 bases and J 7 bases; bases outside gene matches: 7. The CDR3 length is 13 residues.

As DNA, the CDR3 is TGTGCCAGCAGCCGAGGGGGTTACACTGAAGCTTTCTTT. Its protein product is CASSRGGYTEAFF. V and J are TRBV5-4 and TRBJ1-1; D possibly corresponds to TRBD1 (6 bases). The germline gives CDR1 SGHNT, CDR2 YYREEE (reference sequence). Trimming took 4 bases from V and 3 from J, leaving 10 bases between them. The CDR3 covers 13 residues.

Here the CDR3 DNA reads TGCGCCAGCAGCCTGACAGCCACGAACACTGAAGCTTTCTTT. This translates into CASSLTATNTEAFF. This chain connects TRBV5-1 to TRBJ1-1; possible D gene TRBD1, 5 bases. The CDR3 has 14 amino acids. The V and J ends lost 4 bases and 1 base respectively, with 11 bases between them. Germline V gene data show CDR1 as SGHRS and CDR2 as YFSETQ.

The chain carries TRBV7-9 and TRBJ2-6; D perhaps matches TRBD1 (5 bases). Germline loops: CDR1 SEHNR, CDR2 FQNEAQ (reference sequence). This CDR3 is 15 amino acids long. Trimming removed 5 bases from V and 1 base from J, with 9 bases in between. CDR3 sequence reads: CASSRDSSGANVLTF. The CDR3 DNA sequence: TGTGCCAGCAGCCGAGACAGTTCTGGGGCCAACGTCCTGACTTTC.

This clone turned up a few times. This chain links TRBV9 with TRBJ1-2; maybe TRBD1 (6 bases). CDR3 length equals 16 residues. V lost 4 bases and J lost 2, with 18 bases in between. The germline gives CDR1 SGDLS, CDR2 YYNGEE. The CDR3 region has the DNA TGTGCCAGCAGCTCTAGTGGGGACAACCTCAACTATGGCTACACCTTC. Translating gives CASSSSGDNLNYGYTF.

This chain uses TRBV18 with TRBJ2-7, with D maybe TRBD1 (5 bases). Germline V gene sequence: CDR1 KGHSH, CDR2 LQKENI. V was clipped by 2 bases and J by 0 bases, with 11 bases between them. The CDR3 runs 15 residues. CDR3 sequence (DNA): TGTGCCAGCTCACCAACAGACAGAACCTCCTACGAGCAGTACTTC. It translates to CASSPTDRTSYEQYF. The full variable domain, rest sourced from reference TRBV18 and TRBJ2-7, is NAGVMQNPRHLVRRRGQEARLRCSPMKGHSHVYWYRQLPEEGLKFMVYLQKENIIDESGMPKERFSAEFPKEGPSILRIQQVVRGDSAAYFCASSPTDRTSYEQYFGPGTRLTVT.

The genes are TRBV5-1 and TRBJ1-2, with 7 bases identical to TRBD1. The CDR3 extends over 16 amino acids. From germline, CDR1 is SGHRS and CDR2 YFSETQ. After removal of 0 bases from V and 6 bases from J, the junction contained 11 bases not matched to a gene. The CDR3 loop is CASSLGLGQPKNGYTF. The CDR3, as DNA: TGCGCCAGCAGCTTGGGGTTGGGACAGCCTAAGAATGGCTACACCTTC.

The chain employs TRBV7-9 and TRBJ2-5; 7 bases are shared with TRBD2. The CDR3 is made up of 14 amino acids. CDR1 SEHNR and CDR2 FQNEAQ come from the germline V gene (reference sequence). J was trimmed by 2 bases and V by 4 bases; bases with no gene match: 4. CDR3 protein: CASSWGGEQETQYF. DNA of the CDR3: TGTGCCAGCAGCTGGGGGGGGGAACAAGAGACCCAGTACTTC.